This is a list of T cell receptor beta chains from one sample in a study of human thymus T cells. The protocol was immunoSEQ multiplex PCR, while the TCRdb copy is restricted to in-frame clones and leaves out a portion. The data contain about 78,000 clones, around 96% of them singletons. The sequenced material came from thymus tissue. These TCRs come from a boy younger than two with a congenital heart defect but otherwise immunologically healthy. Both conserved end residues are part of each CDR3. A D gene is named only where the DNA matches it firmly. A row's size may be missing; if present it is once, few, many or a size class.

D	V	size	J	DNA	CDR3
-	TRBV5-1	-	TRBJ1-4	TGCGCCAGCAGTGGAGGGGGAACTAATGAAAAACTGTTTTTT	CASSGGGTNEKLFF
-	TRBV4-1	-	TRBJ2-3	TGCGCCAGCAGCCAAGAAACAGATACGCAGTATTTT	CASSQETDTQYF
-	TRBV25-1	-	TRBJ1-3	TGTGCCAGCAGTGAATATGGCGGAACCCCCTCTGGAAACACCATATATTTT	CASSEYGGTPSGNTIYF
-	TRBV19	-	TRBJ1-1	TGTGCCAGTAGTACGGACGCGAGAGTACATGGATTGGGTGAAGCTTTCTTT	CASSTDARVHGLGEAFF
-	TRBV6-4	-	TRBJ2-1	TGTGCCAGCAGTGGCGAAGCGCCCAGCTCCTACAATGAGCAGTTCTTC	CASSGEAPSSYNEQFF
TRBD1	TRBV30	-	TRBJ1-2	TGTGCCTGGACCCAGACAGGGCGGTTTTTAGACTATGGCTACACCTTC	CAWTQTGRFLDYGYTF
TRBD1	TRBV7-8	-	TRBJ1-5	TGTGCCAGCAGCTCCGAACAGGGGGGTCGAGGCAATCAGCCCCAGCATTTT	CASSSEQGGRGNQPQHF
-	TRBV4-3	-	TRBJ1-2	TGCGCCAGCAGCCAAGATCGCAGTCCGCCAGCCCCAGCTAACTATGGCTACACCTTC	CASSQDRSPPAPANYGYTF
-	TRBV19	-	TRBJ1-4	TGTGCCAGTACCCAACTGAGGGGCAGCCCTAATGAAAAACTGTTTTTT	CASTQLRGSPNEKLFF
-	TRBV10-3	-	TRBJ2-7	TGTGCCATCAGTGGGGCAGGGGGGTCCTACGAGCAGTACTTC	CAISGAGGSYEQYF
-	TRBV5-1	-	TRBJ2-7	TGCGCCAGCAGCTCAACTTCGATTAGCGGCCTCCACGAGCAGTACTTC	CASSSTSISGLHEQYF
-	TRBV4-1	-	TRBJ1-1	TGCGCCAGCAGCCAAGATATCCTCTGGGACACTGAAGCTTTCTTT	CASSQDILWDTEAFF
TRBD2	TRBV4-1	-	TRBJ2-1	TGCGCCAGCAGCCAAGAAGTCGGGACTAGCGGGAGGGCTTACAATGAGCAGTTCTTC	CASSQEVGTSGRAYNEQFF
-	TRBV5-6	-	TRBJ1-2	TGTGCCAGCAGCTTGGGAGGACACGATTACTATGGCTACACCTTC	CASSLGGHDYYGYTF
-	TRBV11-2	-	TRBJ1-3	TGTGCCAGCAGCTCCCAAGACCGGGACGTTACTGGAAACACCATATATTTT	CASSSQDRDVTGNTIYF
-	TRBV6-5	-	TRBJ2-1	TGTGCCAGCAGTTACGCCCCCGGGCCACCCTACAATGAGCAGTTCTTC	CASSYAPGPPYNEQFF
-	TRBV11-3	-	TRBJ2-7	TGTGCCAGCAGCTCCCGGGACTGTCCCTACGAGCAGTACTTC	CASSSRDCPYEQYF
-	TRBV28	-	TRBJ2-7	TGTGCCAGCAGTTTAATCACGGCGCCCAGCTCCTACGAGCAGTACTTC	CASSLITAPSSYEQYF
-	TRBV15	-	TRBJ1-2	TGTGCCACCAGCGGAGCAGGGCTTGATGGCTACACCTTC	CATSGAGLDGYTF
-	TRBV10-2	-	TRBJ1-1	TGCGCCAGCACGGACGGGGGGGGTATCACTGAAGCTTTCTTT	CASTDGGGITEAFF
-	TRBV15	once	TRBJ1-5	TGTGCCACCAGCAGGTTAGACAGGACCAATCAGCCCCAGCATTTT	CATSRLDRTNQPQHF
TRBD2	TRBV14	-	TRBJ2-6	TGTGCCAGCAGCCATAAGCGGGAGGGCCTAACGGGGGCCAACGTCCTGACTTTC	CASSHKREGLTGANVLTF
-	TRBV28	-	TRBJ1-1	TGTGCCAGCAGTTTTCGGGGGAATAACACTGAAGCTTTCTTT	CASSFRGNNTEAFF
-	TRBV28	-	TRBJ1-4	TGTGCCAGCAGTTGGGGGTCCTATGGACAGCCCGAAAAACTGTTTTTT	CASSWGSYGQPEKLFF
TRBD1	TRBV28	-	TRBJ1-2	TGTGCCAGCAGTTTAGGAACAGGGGATCCTAGGAACTATGGCTACACCTTC	CASSLGTGDPRNYGYTF
-	TRBV7-2	-	TRBJ2-2	TGTGCCAGCAGCTTAGTGTTCGGGCGGACGCTCACGAACACCGGGGAGCTGTTTTTT	CASSLVFGRTLTNTGELFF
-	TRBV7-2	-	TRBJ2-1	TGTGCCAGCAGCGTCGGACAGGGAGGGGGGTATGAGCAGTTCTTC	CASSVGQGGGYEQFF
-	TRBV25-1	-	TRBJ1-5	TGTGCCAGCAATGGGGACCGTGGCAATCAGCCCCAGCATTTT	CASNGDRGNQPQHF
TRBD1	TRBV4-1	-	TRBJ2-7	TGCGCCAGCAGCCAAGGCCGGTCCAGGGACAGTTCCTACGAGCAGTACTTC	CASSQGRSRDSSYEQYF
TRBD1	TRBV27	-	TRBJ2-1	TGTGCCAGCAGTCTACCGGGACAGGGCAGCGGTGAGCAGTTCTTC	CASSLPGQGSGEQFF
-	TRBV6-1	-	TRBJ2-5	TGTGCCAGCAGTGAAAGGCGGGAGAAAGGGGGTCAAGAGACCCAGTACTTC	CASSERREKGGQETQYF
-	TRBV2	-	TRBJ2-5	TGTGCCAGCGGCCGACGGGGGGAGACCCAGTACTTC	CASGRRGETQYF
-	TRBV11-2	-	TRBJ1-2	TGTGCCAGCAGCTCCCCTAGAGGAGAACTAGGCTACACCTTC	CASSSPRGELGYTF
-	TRBV18	-	TRBJ2-5	TGTGCCAGCTCACCACCCCCCGACAGGCAAGAGACCCAGTACTTC	CASSPPPDRQETQYF
-	TRBV5-8	-	TRBJ2-5	TGTGCCAGCAGCTGCCTCCCGGCCATACAAGAGACCCAGTACTTC	CASSCLPAIQETQYF
-	TRBV2	-	TRBJ2-7	TGTGCCAGCAGCTGTGACATACAGGAGCAGTACTTC	CASSCDIQEQYF
TRBD1	TRBV15	-	TRBJ1-2	TGTGCCACCAGCAGGGACAGGGACGGCTACACCTTC	CATSRDRDGYTF
-	TRBV7-9	-	TRBJ2-7	TGTGCCAGCAGCTTGGAAGACAGGGGAGGGAAGGAGCAGTACTTC	CASSLEDRGGKEQYF
-	TRBV5-1	-	TRBJ2-7	TGCGCCAGCAGCTTGCTTTGGCGGGGCGCCGGAAACGAGCAGTACTTC	CASSLLWRGAGNEQYF
-	TRBV2	-	TRBJ2-7	TGTGCCAGCATGTCCGGGACTGGGCGTAGGTACGAGCAGTACTTC	CASMSGTGRRYEQYF
TRBD2	TRBV5-1	-	TRBJ2-3	TGCGCCAGCAGCTTGGGGACTAGCGGGGGCACAGATACGCAGTATTTT	CASSLGTSGGTDTQYF
-	TRBV18	once	TRBJ1-2	TGTGCCAGCTCACCAGACTCCGAGCCTGGTGGCTACACCTTC	CASSPDSEPGGYTF
TRBD2	TRBV2	-	TRBJ2-3	TGTGCCAGCAGCCTGACTAGCGAGTGCACAGATACGCAGTATTTT	CASSLTSECTDTQYF
TRBD2	TRBV2	-	TRBJ2-2	TGTGCCAGCAGTGGTCCGGGGACTAGCGGGGGGGAAAACACCGGGGAGCTGTTTTTT	CASSGPGTSGGENTGELFF
TRBD1	TRBV10-2	-	TRBJ1-2	TGCGCCATCAAGACAGGGGTCGGCTACACCTTC	CAIKTGVGYTF
TRBD1	TRBV27	once	TRBJ2-6	TGTGCCAGCAGTTTGGGGCATCCAGGGCTGACAGGGTTCCCTGACGTCCTGACTTTC	CASSLGHPGLTGFPDVLTF
-	TRBV7-2	-	TRBJ2-1	TGTGCCAGCAGCCGGGACTTCCCCGCTAATGAGCAGTTCTTC	CASSRDFPANEQFF
-	TRBV2	-	TRBJ1-5	TGTGCCAGCAGTGAAAGACCAGGATATAGCAATCAGCCCCAGCATTTT	CASSERPGYSNQPQHF